The T cell receptor (beta chain) under discussion was sequenced for a study of cytomegalovirus exposure and HLA in healthy donors. Study details: In a previous analysis, 117 million unique TCR beta sequences were found from 150 million to 200 million T cells.

PCR was performed using 60 Vbeta and 13 Jbeta primers. Clones were sequenced by immunoSEQ multiplex PCR, and TCRdb holds only the in-frame ones, with some missing. The data contain 35,000 to 45,000 clones, 81% of them singletons. V lost 3 bases and J lost 9; bases outside the gene matches: 1. The germline V gene encodes CDR1 SGHTA and CDR2 FQGNSA. The CDR3 is made up of 14 amino acids. This clone has just a few counts. The sequenced sample consisted of PBMCs. The clonotype comes from a woman aged 40 to 55 in good health and CMV-seronegative. This chain connects TRBV7-2 to TRBJ1-6; 11 bases map to TRBD1. The CDR3 DNA reads as TGTGCCAGCAGCTTCGGGACAGGGGGTTCACCCCTCCACTTT. It yields the protein CASSFGTGGSPLHF.